This TCR beta chain came from a study of vaccination effects on CD4 cells after COVID-19. Background on the study: Samples from two convalescent patients were given 16 days and one week before vaccination. Regarding the study as a whole: No early post-infection timepoints were available in the study, which also included few convalescent patients.

The repertoire was sequenced with immunoSEQ multiplex PCR; TCRdb's copy has only in-frame clones and lacks some. The sample records 20,000 to 25,000 clones, roughly 74% being singletons. The CDR3 totals 15 residues. In germline, CDR1 is SEHNR, CDR2 FQNEAQ (reference sequence). V lost 2 bases, J lost 1 base, and 3 bases stayed unmatched. With respect to this clone: Its antigen is still unknown.

After expansion with viral peptide pools in the ViraFEST assay, antigen-specific CD4+ T cells were sequenced. Culture proceeded for nine to ten days, and CD4+ T cells were then isolated. This person caught SARS-CoV-2 sometime from March to December 2020, and PCR testing confirmed the infection. Every well housed about 1.8 million PBMC, which grew in culture alongside about 10 IU/ml IL-2 and 10 ug/ml peptides. It was on days 3 and 7 that half the medium was replaced with IL-2 medium. This clonotype was obtained from a human donor who had a prior SARS-CoV-2 infection. Sample: CD4+ T cells from PBMCs cultured with a peptide pool, taken before COVID-19 vaccination. The chain uses TRBV7-9 and TRBJ2-3; 7 bases fit TRBD2. In DNA form, the CDR3 reads TGTGCCAGCAGCTTATCAAGCGGGGGCACAGATACGCAGTATTTT. This translates into CASSLSSGGTDTQYF.